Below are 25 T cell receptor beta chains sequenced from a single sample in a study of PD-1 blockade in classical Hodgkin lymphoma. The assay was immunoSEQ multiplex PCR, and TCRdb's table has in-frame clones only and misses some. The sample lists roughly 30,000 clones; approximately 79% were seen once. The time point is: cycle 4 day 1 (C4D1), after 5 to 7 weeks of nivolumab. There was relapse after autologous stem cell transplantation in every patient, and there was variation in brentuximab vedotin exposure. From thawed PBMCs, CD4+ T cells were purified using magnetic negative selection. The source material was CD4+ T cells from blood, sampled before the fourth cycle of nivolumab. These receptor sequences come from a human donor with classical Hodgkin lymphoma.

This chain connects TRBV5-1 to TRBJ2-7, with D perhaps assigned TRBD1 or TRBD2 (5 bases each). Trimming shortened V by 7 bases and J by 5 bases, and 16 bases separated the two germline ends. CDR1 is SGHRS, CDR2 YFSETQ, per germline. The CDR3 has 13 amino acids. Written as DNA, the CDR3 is TGCGCCAGCGGACCCGCAGGGACGAACGAGCAGTACTTC. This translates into CASGPAGTNEQYF. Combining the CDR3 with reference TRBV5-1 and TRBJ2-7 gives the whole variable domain KAGVTQTPRYLIKTRGQQVTLSCSPISGHRSVSWYQQTPGQGLQFLFEYFSETQRNKGNFPGRFSGRQFSNSRSEMNVSTLELGDSALYLCASGPAGTNEQYFGPGTRLTVT.

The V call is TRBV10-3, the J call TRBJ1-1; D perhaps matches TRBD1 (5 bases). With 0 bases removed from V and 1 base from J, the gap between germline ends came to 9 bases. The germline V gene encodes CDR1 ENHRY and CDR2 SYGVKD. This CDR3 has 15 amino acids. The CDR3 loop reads CAISESQGGNTEAFF. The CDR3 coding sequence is TGTGCCATCAGTGAGTCGCAGGGAGGGAACACTGAAGCTTTCTTT.

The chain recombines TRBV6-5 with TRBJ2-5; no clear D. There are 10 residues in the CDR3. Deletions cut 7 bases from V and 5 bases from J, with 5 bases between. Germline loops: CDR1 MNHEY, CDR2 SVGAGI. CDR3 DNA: TGTGCCAGCAATAAGGAGACCCAGTACTTC. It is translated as CASNKETQYF.

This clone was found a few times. CDR3 coding DNA: TGTGCCTGGAGTGGGACAGGGGACTATGGCTACACCTTC. Translating gives CAWSGTGDYGYTF. The chain links TRBV30 to TRBJ1-2, with 9 bases lining up with TRBD1. The CDR3 runs 13 residues. Germline V gene data show CDR1 as GTSNPN and CDR2 as SVGIG (reference sequence). The V gene end was trimmed by 1 base and the J gene end by 3 bases; junction bases not matched to a gene: 0.

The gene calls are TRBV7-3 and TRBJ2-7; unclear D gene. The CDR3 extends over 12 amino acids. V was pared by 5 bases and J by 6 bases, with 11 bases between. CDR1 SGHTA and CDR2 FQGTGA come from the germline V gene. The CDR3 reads CASSVKRFEQYF. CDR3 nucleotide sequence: TGTGCCAGCAGCGTGAAGAGGTTCGAGCAGTACTTC.

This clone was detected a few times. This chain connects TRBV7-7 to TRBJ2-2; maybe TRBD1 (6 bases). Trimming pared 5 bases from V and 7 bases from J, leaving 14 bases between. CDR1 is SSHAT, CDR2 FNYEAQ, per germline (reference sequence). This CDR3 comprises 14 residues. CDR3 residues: CASSPRGFDGELFF. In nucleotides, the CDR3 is TGTGCCAGCAGCCCCAGGGGATTTGACGGGGAGCTGTTTTTT.

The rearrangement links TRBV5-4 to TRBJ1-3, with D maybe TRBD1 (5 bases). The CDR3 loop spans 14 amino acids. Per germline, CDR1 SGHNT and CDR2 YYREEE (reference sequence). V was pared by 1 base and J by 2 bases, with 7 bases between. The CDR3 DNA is TGTGCCAGCAGCTTGAAGGGGCCTGGAAACACCATATATTTT. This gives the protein CASSLKGPGNTIYF.

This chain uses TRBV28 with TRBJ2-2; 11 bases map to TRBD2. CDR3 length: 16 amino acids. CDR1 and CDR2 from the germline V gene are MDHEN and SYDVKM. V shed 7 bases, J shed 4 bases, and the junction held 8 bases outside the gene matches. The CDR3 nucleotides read TGTGCCAGCAAGAGTACTGGACTAGCGGGCACCGGGGAGCTGTTTTTT. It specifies CASKSTGLAGTGELFF.

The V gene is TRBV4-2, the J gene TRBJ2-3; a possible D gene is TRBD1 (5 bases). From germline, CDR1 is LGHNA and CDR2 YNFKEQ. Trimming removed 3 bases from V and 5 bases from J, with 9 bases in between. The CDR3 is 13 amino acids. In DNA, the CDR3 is TGTGCCAGCAGCCAGGGTACAGGAGATACGCAGTATTTT. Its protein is CASSQGTGDTQYF.

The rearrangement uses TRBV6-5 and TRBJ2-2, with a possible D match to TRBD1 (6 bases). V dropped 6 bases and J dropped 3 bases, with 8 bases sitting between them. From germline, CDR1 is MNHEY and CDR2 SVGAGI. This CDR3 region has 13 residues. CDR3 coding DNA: TGTGCCAGCAGCCGGACAGACACCGGGGAGCTGTTTTTT. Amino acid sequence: CASSRTDTGELFF.

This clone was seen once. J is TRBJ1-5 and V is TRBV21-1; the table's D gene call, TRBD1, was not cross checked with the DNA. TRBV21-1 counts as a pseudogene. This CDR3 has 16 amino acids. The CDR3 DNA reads TGTGCCAGCAGCATTCCCGTAGGGCAGGGATTATCGCCCCAGCATTTT. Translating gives CASSIPVGQGLSPQHF.

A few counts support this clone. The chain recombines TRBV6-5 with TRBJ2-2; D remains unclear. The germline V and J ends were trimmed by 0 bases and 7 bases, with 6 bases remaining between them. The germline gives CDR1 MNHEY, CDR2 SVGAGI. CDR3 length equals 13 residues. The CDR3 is CASSYSGNGELFF. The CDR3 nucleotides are TGTGCCAGCAGTTACTCCGGAAACGGGGAGCTGTTTTTT.

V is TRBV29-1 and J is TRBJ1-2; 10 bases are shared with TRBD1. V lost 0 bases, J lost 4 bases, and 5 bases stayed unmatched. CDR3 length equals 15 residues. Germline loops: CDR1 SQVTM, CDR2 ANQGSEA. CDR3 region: CSVEDSGQGGYGYTF. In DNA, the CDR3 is TGCAGCGTTGAAGATAGTGGACAGGGGGGCTATGGCTACACCTTC.

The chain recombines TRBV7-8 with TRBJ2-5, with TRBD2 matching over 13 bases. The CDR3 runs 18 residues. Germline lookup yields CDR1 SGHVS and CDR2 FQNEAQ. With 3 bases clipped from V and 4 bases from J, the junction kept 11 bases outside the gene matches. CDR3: CASSFGSAGLAGAETQYF. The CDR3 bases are TGTGCCAGCAGCTTCGGGTCTGCTGGACTAGCGGGGGCAGAGACCCAGTACTTC.

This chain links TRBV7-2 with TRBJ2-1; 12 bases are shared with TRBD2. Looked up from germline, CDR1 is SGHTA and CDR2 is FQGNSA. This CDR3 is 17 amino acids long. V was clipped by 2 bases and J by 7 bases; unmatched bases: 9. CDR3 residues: CASSLRARLAGANEQFF. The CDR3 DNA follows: TGTGCCAGCAGCTTACGCGCTAGACTAGCGGGGGCTAATGAGCAGTTCTTC.

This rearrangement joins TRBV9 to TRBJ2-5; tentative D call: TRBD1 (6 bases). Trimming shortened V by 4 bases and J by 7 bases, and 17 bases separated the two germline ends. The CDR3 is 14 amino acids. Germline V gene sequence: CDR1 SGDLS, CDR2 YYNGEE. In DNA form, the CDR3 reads TGTGCCAGCAGCACCCCATTCCTAGGGGGGACCCAGTACTTC. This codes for CASSTPFLGGTQYF.

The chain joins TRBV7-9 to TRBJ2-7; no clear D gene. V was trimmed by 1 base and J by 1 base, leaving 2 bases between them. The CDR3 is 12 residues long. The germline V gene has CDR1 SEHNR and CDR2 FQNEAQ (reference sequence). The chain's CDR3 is CASSLGSYEQYF. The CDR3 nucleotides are TGTGCCAGCAGCTTAGGATCCTACGAGCAGTACTTC.

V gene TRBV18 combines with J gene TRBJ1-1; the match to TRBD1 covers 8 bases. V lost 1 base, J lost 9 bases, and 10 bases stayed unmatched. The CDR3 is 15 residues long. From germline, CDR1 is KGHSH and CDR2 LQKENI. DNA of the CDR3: TGTGCCAGCTCACCACTACCAGGGGGCGACTCGAAAGCTTTCTTT. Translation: CASSPLPGGDSKAFF.

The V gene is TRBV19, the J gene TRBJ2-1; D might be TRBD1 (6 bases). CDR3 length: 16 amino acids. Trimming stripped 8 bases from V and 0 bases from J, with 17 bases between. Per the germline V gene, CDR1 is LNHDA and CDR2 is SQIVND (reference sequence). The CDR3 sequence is CASLRAGASSYNEQFF. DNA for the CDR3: TGTGCCAGTCTTAGGGCAGGGGCGAGCTCCTACAATGAGCAGTTCTTC.

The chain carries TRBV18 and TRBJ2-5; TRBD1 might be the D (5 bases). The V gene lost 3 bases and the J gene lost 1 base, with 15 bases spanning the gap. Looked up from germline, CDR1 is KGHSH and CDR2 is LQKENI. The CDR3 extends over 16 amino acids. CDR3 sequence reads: CASSPLMGQFQETQYF. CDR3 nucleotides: TGTGCCAGCTCACCCCTTATGGGGCAGTTCCAAGAGACCCAGTACTTC.

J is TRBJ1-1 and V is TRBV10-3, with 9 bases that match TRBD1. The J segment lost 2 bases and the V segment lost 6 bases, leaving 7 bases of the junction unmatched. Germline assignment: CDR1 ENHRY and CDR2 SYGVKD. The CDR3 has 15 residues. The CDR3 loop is CAIRETDRGNTEAFF. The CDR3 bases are TGTGCCATCAGAGAGACGGACAGGGGTAACACTGAAGCTTTCTTT.

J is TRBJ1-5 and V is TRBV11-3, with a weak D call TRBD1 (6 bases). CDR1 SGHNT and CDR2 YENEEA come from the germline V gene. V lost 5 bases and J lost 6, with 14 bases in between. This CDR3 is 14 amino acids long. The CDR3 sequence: CASSVDSRSQPQHF. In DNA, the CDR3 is TGTGCCAGCAGCGTGGACAGCCGATCTCAGCCCCAGCATTTT.

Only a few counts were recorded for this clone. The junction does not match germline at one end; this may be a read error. CDR3 bases: TGTGCCAGCAGCCTAGACCGATCGAGGGATGAGCAGTTCTTC. It codes for CASSLDRSRDEQFF. The chain links TRBV11-2 to TRBJ2-1; TRBD2 might be the D (5 bases). Germline lookup yields CDR1 SGHAT and CDR2 FQNNGV. The CDR3 is 14 amino acids.

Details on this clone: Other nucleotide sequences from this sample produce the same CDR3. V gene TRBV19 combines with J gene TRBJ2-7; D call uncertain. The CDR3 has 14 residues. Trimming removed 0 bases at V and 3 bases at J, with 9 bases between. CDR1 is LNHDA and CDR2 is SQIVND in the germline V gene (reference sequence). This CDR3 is CASSIDLDGYEQYF. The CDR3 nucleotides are TGTGCCAGTAGTATAGATCTGGACGGCTACGAGCAGTACTTC.

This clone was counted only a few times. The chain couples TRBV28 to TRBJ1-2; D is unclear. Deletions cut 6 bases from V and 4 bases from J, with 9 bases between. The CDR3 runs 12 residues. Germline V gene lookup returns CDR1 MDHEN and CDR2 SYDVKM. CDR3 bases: TGTGCCAGCAGCCTGACAAGCTATGGCTACACCTTC. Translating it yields CASSLTSYGYTF.